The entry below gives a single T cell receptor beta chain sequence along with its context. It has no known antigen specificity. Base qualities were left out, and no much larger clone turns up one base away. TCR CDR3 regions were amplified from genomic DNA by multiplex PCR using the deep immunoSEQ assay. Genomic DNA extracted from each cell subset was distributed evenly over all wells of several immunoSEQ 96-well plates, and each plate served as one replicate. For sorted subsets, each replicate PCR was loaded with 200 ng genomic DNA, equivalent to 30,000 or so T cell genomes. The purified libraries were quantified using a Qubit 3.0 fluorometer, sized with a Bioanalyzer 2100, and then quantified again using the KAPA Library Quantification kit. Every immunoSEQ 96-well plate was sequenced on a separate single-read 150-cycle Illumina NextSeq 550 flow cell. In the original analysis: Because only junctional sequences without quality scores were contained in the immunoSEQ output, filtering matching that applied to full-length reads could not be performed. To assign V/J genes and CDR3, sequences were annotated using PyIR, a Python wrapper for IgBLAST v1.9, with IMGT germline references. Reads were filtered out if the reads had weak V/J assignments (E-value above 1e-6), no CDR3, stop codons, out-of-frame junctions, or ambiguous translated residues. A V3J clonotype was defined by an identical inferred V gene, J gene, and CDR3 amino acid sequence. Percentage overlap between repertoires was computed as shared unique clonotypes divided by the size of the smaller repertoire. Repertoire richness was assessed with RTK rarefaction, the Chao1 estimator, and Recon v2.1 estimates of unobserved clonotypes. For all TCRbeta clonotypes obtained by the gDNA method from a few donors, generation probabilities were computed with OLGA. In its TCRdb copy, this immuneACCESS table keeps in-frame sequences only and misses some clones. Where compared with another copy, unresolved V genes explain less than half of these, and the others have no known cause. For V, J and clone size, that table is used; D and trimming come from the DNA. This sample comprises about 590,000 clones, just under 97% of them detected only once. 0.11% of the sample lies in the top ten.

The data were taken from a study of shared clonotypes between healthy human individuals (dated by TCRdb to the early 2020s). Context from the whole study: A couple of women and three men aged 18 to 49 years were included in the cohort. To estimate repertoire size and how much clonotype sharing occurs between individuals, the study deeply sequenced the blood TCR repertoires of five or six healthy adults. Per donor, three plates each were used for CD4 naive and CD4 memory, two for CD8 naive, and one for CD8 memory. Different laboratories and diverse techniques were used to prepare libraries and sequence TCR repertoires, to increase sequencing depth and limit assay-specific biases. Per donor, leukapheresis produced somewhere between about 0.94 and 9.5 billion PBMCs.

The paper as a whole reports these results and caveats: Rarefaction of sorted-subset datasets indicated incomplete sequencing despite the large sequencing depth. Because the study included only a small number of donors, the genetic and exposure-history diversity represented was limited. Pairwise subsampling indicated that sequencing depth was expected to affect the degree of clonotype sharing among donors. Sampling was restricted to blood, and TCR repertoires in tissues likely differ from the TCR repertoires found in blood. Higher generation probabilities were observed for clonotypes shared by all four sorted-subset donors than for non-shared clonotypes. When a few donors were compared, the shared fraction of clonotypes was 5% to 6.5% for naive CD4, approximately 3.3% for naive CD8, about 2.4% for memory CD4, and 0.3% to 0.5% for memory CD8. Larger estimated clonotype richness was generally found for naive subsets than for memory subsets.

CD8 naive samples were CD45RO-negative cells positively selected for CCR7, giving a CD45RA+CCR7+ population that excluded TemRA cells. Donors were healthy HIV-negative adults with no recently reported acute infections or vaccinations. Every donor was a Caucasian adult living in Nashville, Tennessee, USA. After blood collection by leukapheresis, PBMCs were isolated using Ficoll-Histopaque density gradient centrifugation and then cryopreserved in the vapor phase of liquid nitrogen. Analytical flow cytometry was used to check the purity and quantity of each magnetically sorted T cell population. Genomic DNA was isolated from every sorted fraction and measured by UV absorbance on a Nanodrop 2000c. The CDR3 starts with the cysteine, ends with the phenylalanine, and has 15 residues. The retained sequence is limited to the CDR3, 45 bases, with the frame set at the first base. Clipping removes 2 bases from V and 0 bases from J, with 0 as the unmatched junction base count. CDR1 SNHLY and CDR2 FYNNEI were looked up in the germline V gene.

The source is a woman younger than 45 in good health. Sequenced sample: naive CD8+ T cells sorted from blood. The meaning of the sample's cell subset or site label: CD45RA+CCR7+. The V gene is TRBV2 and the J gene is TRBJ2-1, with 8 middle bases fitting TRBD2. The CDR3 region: CASSESGSSYNEQFF. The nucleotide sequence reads TGTGCCAGCAGTGAAAGCGGGAGCTCCTACAATGAGCAGTTCTTC.